The 21 T cell receptor beta chains below all came from one sample that was sequenced in a study of T-cell reconstitution after alpha-beta-depleted transplantation in children. Preparation of the TCRbeta library was carried out with unique molecular identifiers. TCRdb re-called the PCR reads with MiXCR, one entry per CDR3 protein. The sample consists of roughly 70,000 distinct CDR3 sequences, around 4.7% of them appearing once. The starting material was PBMCs, mostly from graft donor cells, obtained 180 days after TCRalphabeta/CD19-depleted stem cell transplant. These receptors were taken from a boy less than two years old who had a stem cell transplant for acute myeloid leukemia, so the T cells may come from the graft donor.

This clonotype was picked up many times. The rearrangement joins TRBV20-1 to TRBJ1-4, with 9 bases lining up with TRBD1. The CDR3 covers 16 residues. The germline V gene encodes CDR1 DFQATT and CDR2 SNEGSKA (reference sequence). With 1 base clipped from V and 7 bases from J, the junction kept 10 bases outside the gene matches. This chain's CDR3 is CSARVPPGQGIEKLFF. The DNA for the CDR3 is TGCAGTGCTAGAGTGCCACCGGGACAGGGAATTGAAAAACTGTTTTTT.

This clonotype was seen repeatedly, ten times or more. CDR3 amino acids: CASSLESDTQYF. For the CDR3, the DNA is TGCGCCAGCAGCTTGGAATCAGATACGCAGTATTTT. The gene calls are TRBV5-1 and TRBJ2-3; D is unresolved. The CDR3 totals 12 residues. The germline V and J ends were trimmed by 0 bases and 4 bases, with 3 bases remaining between them. Germline V gene lookup returns CDR1 SGHRS and CDR2 YFSETQ. Using reference TRBV5-1 and TRBJ2-3 for the parts outside the CDR3, the full variable domain is KAGVTQTPRYLIKTRGQQVTLSCSPISGHRSVSWYQQTPGQGLQFLFEYFSETQRNKGNFPGRFSGRQFSNSRSEMNVSTLELGDSALYLCASSLESDTQYFGPGTRLTVL.

This clonotype was detected ten times or more. The gene calls are TRBV10-3 and TRBJ2-1, with 8 bases lining up with TRBD2. The germline gives CDR1 ENHRY, CDR2 SYGVKD. This CDR3 has 14 amino acids. V was pared by 4 bases and J by 3 bases, with 2 bases of the junction left unmatched. For the CDR3, the DNA is TGTGCCATCAGTGGGCTAGCGGGCTACAATGAGCAGTTCTTC. Its protein product is CAISGLAGYNEQFF.

The gene calls are TRBV28 and TRBJ2-6; 7 bases match TRBD2. V lost 4 bases to trimming and J lost 4 bases; unmatched junction nucleotides: 10. This CDR3 has 17 amino acids. The germline gives CDR1 MDHEN, CDR2 SYDVKM. CDR3 sequence reads: CASSWGGSPGGANVLTF. CDR3 sequence (DNA): TGTGCCAGCAGTTGGGGGGGGTCCCCCGGGGGGGCCAACGTCCTGACTTTC.

This clonotype was counted at least ten times. The gene calls are TRBV27 and TRBJ2-1; D unclear. The length of the CDR3 is 11 residues. V was clipped by 4 bases and J by 6 bases, with 4 bases between them. Germline V gene data show CDR1 as MNHEY and CDR2 as SMNVEV (reference sequence). As DNA, the CDR3 is TGTGCCAGCAGTTCTCTCAATGAGCAGTTCTTC. As protein: CASSSLNEQFF.

The chain carries TRBV23-1 and TRBJ2-7, with TRBD2 matching 9 bases. TRBV23-1 is assigned to the ORF class and has an uncertain function. The CDR3 consists of 16 residues. V trimming: 1 base; J trimming: 0 bases; junction bases outside the gene matches: 4. DNA of the CDR3: TGCGCCAGCAGTCAATGGCGACTAGCGGTCTCCTACGAGCAGTACTTC. Protein product: CASSQWRLAVSYEQYF.

This clonotype was seen many times. The V and J genes are TRBV4-2 and TRBJ2-1; a weak D match, TRBD1 (5 bases). There are 13 residues in the CDR3. Looked up from germline, CDR1 is LGHNA and CDR2 is YNFKEQ. Trimming pared 4 bases from V and 7 bases from J, leaving 11 bases between. The CDR3 nucleotides read TGTGCCAGCAGCCGACGAGACAGAAATGAGCAGTTCTTC. Translated: CASSRRDRNEQFF.

Comment on this clonotype: This may stem from a read error, because a much larger clone lies one nucleotide away. J is TRBJ1-5 and V is TRBV5-5; a weak D match, TRBD1 (5 bases). The V end lost 5 bases, the J end lost 1 base, and 13 bases lay between the germline ends. This CDR3 is built from 15 residues. Germline loops: CDR1 SGHKS, CDR2 YYEKEE (reference sequence). The CDR3 DNA is TGTGCCAGCAGGCCCGGGACCGCCAGCAATCAGCCCCAGCATTTT. Translated, it gives CASRPGTASNQPQHF.

This clonotype came up many times. The chain employs TRBV20-1 and TRBJ2-3; D unresolved. Germline V gene data show CDR1 as DFQATT and CDR2 as SNEGSKA (reference sequence). V lost 7 bases and J lost 1, with 15 bases in between. This CDR3 has 14 residues. The DNA of the CDR3 is TGCAGTGGGAACGTTTTTAAGGGCACAGATACGCAGTATTTT. Translated: CSGNVFKGTDTQYF.

The V gene is TRBV5-1, the J gene TRBJ2-7; weak D call: TRBD1 (5 bases). Deletions cut 4 bases from V and 5 bases from J, with 13 bases between. CDR1 and CDR2 (germline): SGHRS, YFSETQ. This CDR3 is built from 13 residues. The CDR3 loop reads CASSKDTGHEQYV. The CDR3 region has the DNA TGCGCCAGCAGCAAGGACACGGGCCACGAGCAGTACGTC.

This clonotype was seen many times. The chain uses TRBV5-1 and TRBJ2-3; D is perhaps TRBD2 (5 bases). V dropped 0 bases and J dropped 2 bases, with 7 bases sitting between them. The germline gives CDR1 SGHRS, CDR2 YFSETQ. The CDR3 totals 14 residues. Written as DNA, the CDR3 is TGCGCCAGCAGCTTGGGGGGAGTCACAGATACGCAGTATTTT. Protein product: CASSLGGVTDTQYF.

This clonotype occurred many times. The rearrangement joins TRBV6-2 or TRBV6-3 to TRBJ2-2, with D possibly matching TRBD1 (5 bases). Looked up from germline, CDR1 is MNHEY and CDR2 is SVGEGT. The V end lost 2 bases, the J end lost 2 bases, and 9 bases lay between the germline ends. CDR3 length: 15 residues. CDR3 in amino acids: CASSYPTVNTGELFF. CDR3 nucleotide sequence: TGTGCCAGCAGTTACCCGACAGTCAACACCGGGGAGCTGTTTTTT.

The table lists this clonotype with many counts. This CDR3 reads CAWSGLYEQYF. The CDR3 bases are TGTGCCTGGAGTGGGCTCTACGAGCAGTACTTC. The chain recombines TRBV30 with TRBJ2-7; D is unclear. This CDR3 is 11 amino acids long. CDR1 GTSNPN and CDR2 SVGIG come from the germline V gene (reference sequence). V was cut by 1 base and J by 3 bases, with 4 bases left in between.

This clonotype was seen at least ten times. This chain links TRBV20-1 with TRBJ1-2; 8 bases match TRBD1. V gave up 4 bases and J gave up 3 bases; unmatched junction bases: 7. This CDR3 spans 14 amino acids. Germline V lookup: CDR1 DFQATT, CDR2 SNEGSKA (reference sequence). CDR3 nucleotide sequence: TGCAGTGCTACCCCAGGGGGCGCGGACTATGGCTACACCTTC. Its translation: CSATPGGADYGYTF.

At least ten counts were recorded for this clonotype. The chain combines TRBV10-3 with TRBJ2-1; 9 nucleotides agree with TRBD2. The germline CDR1 and CDR2 sequences are ENHRY and SYGVKD. The CDR3 runs 12 residues. The V gene end was trimmed by 10 bases and the J gene end by 8 bases; junction bases not matched to a gene: 6. CDR3 region: CATLAGGDEQFF. The CDR3 DNA sequence: TGTGCCACCCTTGCGGGGGGGGATGAGCAGTTCTTC.

In its sample, this clonotype was seen many times. V gene TRBV10-3 combines with J gene TRBJ2-7; D unclear. V gave up 0 bases and J gave up 1 base, with 7 bases separating them. The germline V gene encodes CDR1 ENHRY and CDR2 SYGVKD. CDR3 length: 14 amino acids. The CDR3 sequence is CAISESGLSYEQYV. Written as DNA, the CDR3 is TGTGCCATCAGTGAGTCGGGGTTATCCTACGAGCAGTACGTC.

This clonotype was seen ten or more times. The chain has TRBV6-5 and TRBJ2-3; unclear D gene. The CDR3 loop spans 14 amino acids. The V gene lost 4 bases and the J gene lost 4 bases, with 12 bases spanning the gap. Germline-derived CDR1 and CDR2 are MNHEY and SVGAGI. The CDR3 coding sequence is TGTGCCAGCAGTTCCCTTGGAGCCGCAGATACGCAGTATTTT. It codes for CASSSLGAADTQYF.

This clonotype came up many times. V usage is TRBV20-1 and J usage is TRBJ2-2, with D hard to call. The CDR3 length is 13 residues. Germline V gives CDR1 DFQATT, CDR2 SNEGSKA (reference sequence). V lost 1 base and J 5 bases, leaving 8 bases between the germline ends. CDR3 sequence reads: CSARVGWTGELFF. DNA for the CDR3: TGCAGTGCTAGAGTTGGATGGACCGGGGAGCTGTTTTTT.

In its sample, this clonotype was seen many times. The chain employs TRBV11-1 and TRBJ2-7, with 9 bases aligning to TRBD2. The germline gives CDR1 SGHAT, CDR2 FQDESV (reference sequence). CDR3 length: 15 residues. The trim removed 2 bases at V and 2 bases at J, leaving 4 bases unmatched. The CDR3 loop reads CASSLRRGGPYEQYF. Written as DNA, the CDR3 is TGTGCCAGCAGCTTACGGCGGGGGGGGCCCTACGAGCAGTACTTC.

At least ten counts were recorded for this clonotype. The V and J genes are TRBV7-4 and TRBJ1-6; a possible D gene is TRBD1 (6 bases). The V and J ends lost 4 bases and 8 bases respectively, with 30 bases between them. The CDR3 length is 20 residues. The germline gives CDR1 SGHVT, CDR2 SQSDAQ. The CDR3 region is CASSSPGRTELRRYYSPLHF. CDR3 in DNA: TGTGCCAGCAGCTCCCCTGGACGGACAGAACTAAGGAGGTATTATTCACCCCTCCACTTT.

This clonotype was detected many times. The chain has TRBV12-3 or TRBV12-4 and TRBJ1-5, with D perhaps TRBD1 (5 bases). With 6 bases removed from V and 5 bases from J, the gap between germline ends came to 17 bases. The CDR3 runs 15 residues. In DNA form, the CDR3 reads TGTGCCAGCAGCCCCAGGGTTGCGGCGGATCAGCCCCAGCATTTT. This sequence encodes CASSPRVAADQPQHF.